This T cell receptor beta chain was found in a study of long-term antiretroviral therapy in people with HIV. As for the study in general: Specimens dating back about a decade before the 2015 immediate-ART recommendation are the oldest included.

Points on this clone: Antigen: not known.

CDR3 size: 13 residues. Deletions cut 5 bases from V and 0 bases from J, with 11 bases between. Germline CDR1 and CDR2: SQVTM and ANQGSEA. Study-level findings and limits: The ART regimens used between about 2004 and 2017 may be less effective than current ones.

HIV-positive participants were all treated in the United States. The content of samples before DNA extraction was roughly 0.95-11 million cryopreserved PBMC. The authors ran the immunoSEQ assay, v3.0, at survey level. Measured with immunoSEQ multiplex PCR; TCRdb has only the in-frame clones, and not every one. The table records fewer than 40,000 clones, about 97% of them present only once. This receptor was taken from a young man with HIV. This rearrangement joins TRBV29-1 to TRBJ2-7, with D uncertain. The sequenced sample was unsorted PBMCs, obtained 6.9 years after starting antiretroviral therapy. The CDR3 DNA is TGCAGCGTTATAAAGGGCAGCTCCTACGAGCAGTACTTC. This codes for CSVIKGSSYEQYF.